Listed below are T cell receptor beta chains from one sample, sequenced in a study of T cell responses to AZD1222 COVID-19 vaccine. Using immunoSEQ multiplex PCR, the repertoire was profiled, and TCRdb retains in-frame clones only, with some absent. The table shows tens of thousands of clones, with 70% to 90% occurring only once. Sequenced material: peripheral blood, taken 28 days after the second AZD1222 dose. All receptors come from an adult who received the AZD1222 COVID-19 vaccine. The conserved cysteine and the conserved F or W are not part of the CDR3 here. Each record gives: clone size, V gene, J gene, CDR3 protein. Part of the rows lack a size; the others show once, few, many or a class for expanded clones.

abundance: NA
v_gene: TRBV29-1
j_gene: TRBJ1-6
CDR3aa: SVQGANNSPLH

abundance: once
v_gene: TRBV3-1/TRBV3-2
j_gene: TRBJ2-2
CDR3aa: ASSQDGVTGELF

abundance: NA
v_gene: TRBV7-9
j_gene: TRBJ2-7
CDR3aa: ASSLDGGRLHEQY

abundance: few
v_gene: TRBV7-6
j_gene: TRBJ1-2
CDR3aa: ASSLAGTGAFGYT

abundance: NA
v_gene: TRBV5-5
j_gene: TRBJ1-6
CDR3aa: ASSLGTRSYNSPLH

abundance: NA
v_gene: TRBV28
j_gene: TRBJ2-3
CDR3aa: ASSLGGRLLDTQY

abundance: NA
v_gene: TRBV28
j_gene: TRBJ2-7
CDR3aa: ASRWTGTNYEQY

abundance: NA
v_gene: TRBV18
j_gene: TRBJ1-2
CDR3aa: ASSPGGDGYT

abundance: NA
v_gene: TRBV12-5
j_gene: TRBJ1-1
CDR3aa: ASGFLFQGKGNTEAF

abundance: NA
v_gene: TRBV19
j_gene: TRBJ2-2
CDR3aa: ASSDNAANTGELF

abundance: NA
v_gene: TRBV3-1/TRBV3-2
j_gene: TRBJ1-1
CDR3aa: ASSQETPNTEAF

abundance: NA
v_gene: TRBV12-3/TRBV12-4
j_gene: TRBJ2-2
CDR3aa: ASSAIWIGELF

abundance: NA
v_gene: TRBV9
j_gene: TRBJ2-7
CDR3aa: ASSVEGGEQY

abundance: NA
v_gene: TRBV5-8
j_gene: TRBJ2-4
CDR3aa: ASNTPGVAKNIQY

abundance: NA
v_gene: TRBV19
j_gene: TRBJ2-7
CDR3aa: ASSIGAYYEQY

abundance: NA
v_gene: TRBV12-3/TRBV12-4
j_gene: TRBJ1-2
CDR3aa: ASSTTGFHGYT

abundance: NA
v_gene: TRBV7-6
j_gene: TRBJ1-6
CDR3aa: ASSFGIRDNSPLH

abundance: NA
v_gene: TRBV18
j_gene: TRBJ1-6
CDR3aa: ASSPGQGNSPLH

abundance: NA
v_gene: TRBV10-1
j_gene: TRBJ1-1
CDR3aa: ASSPGTAGLMNTEAF

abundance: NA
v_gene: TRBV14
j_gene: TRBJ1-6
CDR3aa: ASSQSIQGSSPLH

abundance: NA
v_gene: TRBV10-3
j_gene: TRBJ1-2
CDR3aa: AIRGPVRNRANYGYT

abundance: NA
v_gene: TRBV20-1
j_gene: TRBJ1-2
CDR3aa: SAPPLGYT

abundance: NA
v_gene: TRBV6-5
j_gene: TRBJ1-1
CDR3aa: ASSFDRAGVNTEAF

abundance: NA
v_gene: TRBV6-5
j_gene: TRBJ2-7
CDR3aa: ASSYRRTGAYEQY

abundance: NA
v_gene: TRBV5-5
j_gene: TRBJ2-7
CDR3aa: ASSPAGRDTSYEQY

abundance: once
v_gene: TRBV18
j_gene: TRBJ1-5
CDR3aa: ASSPGRGGNQPQH

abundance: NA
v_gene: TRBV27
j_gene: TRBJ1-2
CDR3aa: ASSLSRSGQAYGYT

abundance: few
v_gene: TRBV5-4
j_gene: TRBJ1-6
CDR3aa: ASSPNSGSGSPLH

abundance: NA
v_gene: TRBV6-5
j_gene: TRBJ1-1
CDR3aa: ASSPTNTEAF

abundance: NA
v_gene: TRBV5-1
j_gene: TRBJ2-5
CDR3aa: ASSLLASVGGETQY

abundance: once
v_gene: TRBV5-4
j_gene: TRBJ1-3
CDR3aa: ASSWEEGNTIY

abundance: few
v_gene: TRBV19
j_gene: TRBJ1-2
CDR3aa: ASADRGLYGYT

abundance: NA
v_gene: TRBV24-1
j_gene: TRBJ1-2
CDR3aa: ATRGAVDGYT

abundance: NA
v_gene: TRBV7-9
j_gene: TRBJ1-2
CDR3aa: ASSPGDRGYT

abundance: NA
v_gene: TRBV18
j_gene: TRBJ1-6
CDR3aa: ASWTGYNSPLH

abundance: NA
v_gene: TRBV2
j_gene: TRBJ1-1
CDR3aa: ASSEVSVNTEAF

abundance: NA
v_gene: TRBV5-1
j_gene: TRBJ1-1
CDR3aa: ASSLVGGQGTEAF

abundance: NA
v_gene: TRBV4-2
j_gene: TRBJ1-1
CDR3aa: ASSEGAENTEAF

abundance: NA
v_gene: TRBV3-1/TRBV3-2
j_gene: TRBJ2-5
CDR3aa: ASSQDRLAGATTGTQY

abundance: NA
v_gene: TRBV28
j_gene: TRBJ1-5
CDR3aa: ASSFLQGANQPQH

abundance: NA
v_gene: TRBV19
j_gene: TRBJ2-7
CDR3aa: ASSYSDLSDAQY